This TCR beta chain appears in the sequencing data of a study of vaccination and CD4 T cells after COVID-19. Study-wide results and caveats: Spike mono-reactivity was the property of 304 of 307 vaccine-specific clones in convalescent patients.

Cultured CD4+ T cells had their DNA profiled by the Oncomine TCR Beta short-read assay. Genomic DNA was isolated from CD4+ T cells that had been cultured. Via MiXCR, TCRdb re-called the PCR reads, giving one row per CDR3 protein. The sample lists about 17,000 distinct CDR3 sequences; under 30% were seen once. This clonotype was detected only a few times. Its antigen is as yet unknown. Treatment indicated: roughly nine-day PBMC culture with coronavirus spike peptide pools or control peptides (ViraFEST assay). Each of days 3 and 7 saw half the medium replaced by fresh IL-2 medium. The germline gives CDR1 LNHNV, CDR2 YYDKDF (reference sequence). With 5 bases removed from V and 3 bases from J, the gap between germline ends came to 17 bases. CDR3 length: 15 residues.

The clonotype originates from a human donor with COVID-19. The chain employs TRBV15 and TRBJ2-7; the D gene could be TRBD1 or TRBD2 (5 bases each). The sample taken for sequencing was cultured CD4+ T cells from blood. The CDR3 spells CATSRGGLEVYEQYF. The CDR3 nucleotides are TGTGCCACCAGCCGGGGCGGGCTAGAAGTCTACGAGCAGTACTTC.